Presented here are 9 T cell receptor beta chains from one specimen sequenced in a study of blood T cell repertoires in COVID-19. Produced via immunoSEQ multiplex PCR; TCRdb's table is partial and in-frame only. Altogether approximately 300,000 clones are present, about 85% being singletons, with the ten largest covering 4% to 5%. The specimen was peripheral blood. These receptors came from a woman between 50 and 59 years old with active or convalescent COVID-19.

The J gene is TRBJ2-1, the V gene TRBV7-8; tentative D call: TRBD2 (6 bases). Germline V gives CDR1 SGHVS, CDR2 FQNEAQ. Deletions cut 2 bases from V and 8 bases from J, with 16 bases between. There are 15 residues in the CDR3. The CDR3 region is CASSLRRLGKDEQFF. The CDR3 coding sequence is TGTGCCAGCAGCTTACGGAGACTAGGCAAGGATGAGCAGTTCTTC.

This clone was counted only a few times. The rearrangement uses TRBV10-1 and TRBJ2-1; 7 bases map to TRBD2. The CDR3 is made up of 18 amino acids. With V trimmed by 4 bases and J by 8 bases, 20 bases remained unmatched. Germline V gives CDR1 WNHNN, CDR2 SYGVQD (reference sequence). CDR3 sequence reads: CASSGKIPRTRCGDEQFF. In DNA, the CDR3 is TGCGCCAGCAGTGGAAAAATTCCCCGGACTAGATGCGGCGATGAGCAGTTCTTC.

The J gene is TRBJ2-3, the V gene TRBV10-2; D might be TRBD2 (6 bases). CDR1 is WSHSY and CDR2 is SAAADI in the germline V gene. Trimming stripped 5 bases from V and 1 base from J, with 16 bases between. This CDR3 spans 16 amino acids. The CDR3 sequence: CASSIPQRVGTDTQYF. DNA of the CDR3: TGCGCCAGCAGTATCCCCCAGCGGGTTGGCACAGATACGCAGTATTTT.

The chain recombines TRBV6-2 or TRBV6-3 with TRBJ2-2; D is uncertain. The germline CDR1 and CDR2 sequences are MNHEY and SVGEGT. V dropped 5 bases and J dropped 1 base, with 14 bases sitting between them. The CDR3 extends over 16 amino acids. CDR3 sequence: CASSKVAARNTGELFF. CDR3 in DNA: TGTGCCAGCAGTAAAGTAGCCGCCCGGAACACCGGGGAGCTGTTTTTT.

The J gene is TRBJ1-6, the V gene TRBV5-1; D remains unclear. The CDR3 contains 15 residues. V dropped 0 bases and J dropped 5 bases, with 9 bases sitting between them. CDR1 SGHRS and CDR2 YFSETQ come from the germline V gene. CDR3 nucleotide sequence: TGCGCCAGCAGCTTGGAGGGAGGGCATAATTCACCCCTCCACTTT. This codes for CASSLEGGHNSPLHF.

The J gene is TRBJ2-7, the V gene TRBV11-2; 15 bases align to TRBD2. Germline-derived CDR1 and CDR2 are SGHAT and FQNNGV. This CDR3 is built from 15 residues. V lost 5 bases, J lost 4 bases, and 3 bases stayed unmatched. This chain's CDR3 is CASSRTSGREYEQYF. DNA of the CDR3: TGTGCCAGCAGCCGGACTAGCGGGAGGGAATACGAGCAGTACTTC.

A few counts support this clone. The chain is built from TRBV18 and TRBJ2-1; 9 nucleotides align to TRBD2. This CDR3 has 14 residues. J gave up 7 bases and V 2 bases, and 3 bases lay outside the gene matches. CDR1 is KGHSH, CDR2 LQKENI, per germline. The CDR3 spells CASSPRLAVNEQFF. The CDR3, as DNA: TGTGCCAGCTCACCAAGACTAGCGGTTAATGAGCAGTTCTTC. The variable domain in full, completed from reference TRBV18 and TRBJ2-1, reads NAGVMQNPRHLVRRRGQEARLRCSPMKGHSHVYWYRQLPEEGLKFMVYLQKENIIDESGMPKERFSAEFPKEGPSILRIQQVVRGDSAAYFCASSPRLAVNEQFFGPGTRLTVL.

This clone was found a few times. The gene calls are TRBV11-2 and TRBJ1-4; 7 bases agree with TRBD1. The CDR3 sequence is 14 residues long. V was clipped by 5 bases and J by 6 bases; unmatched bases: 6. Germline V gene data show CDR1 as SGHAT and CDR2 as FQNNGV. CDR3 loop: CASSLGGGYEKLFF. The CDR3 DNA follows: TGTGCCAGCAGCCTAGGAGGGGGCTATGAAAAACTGTTTTTT.

The V gene is TRBV2, the J gene TRBJ1-5, with TRBD1 matching 8 bases. Germline V gene data show CDR1 as SNHLY and CDR2 as FYNNEI. V shed 6 bases, J shed 7 bases, and the junction held 8 bases outside the gene matches. The CDR3 consists of 14 residues. This CDR3 reads CASRPDRGRQPQHF. The CDR3 DNA reads TGTGCCAGCAGACCCGACAGGGGACGGCAGCCCCAGCATTTT.